Each of the 21 T cell receptor beta chains below was sequenced from the same sample in a study of T cells in Graves' hyperthyroidism and ophthalmopathy (dated by TCRdb to the late 2010s). The library was obtained by multiplex PCR. Reads for this sample came from an Illumina HiSeq 2000. TCR beta CDR3 regions were amplified from RNA transcripts. A first-round RT-PCR of the TCR CDR3 used the HTBI primer set with the Qiagen OneStep RT-PCR kit. TCRdb ran its own pipeline on the public reads, namely fastp trimming at Q25 and MiXCR clone calling, and kept in-frame beta chains. Here each entry gathers all rows of one CDR3 protein and keeps the most common genes and DNA. The sample includes hundreds of thousands of distinct CDR3 sequences, with roughly 14% observed a single time. About 13% of the sample is held by the ten biggest clonotypes. Sequenced: blood. Receptors originate from a man aged 18 to 35 with Graves' ophthalmopathy.

There are many counts of this clonotype. The chain combines TRBV7-9 with TRBJ2-3, with 7 bases fitting TRBD2. Germline CDR1 reads SEHNR; CDR2 reads FQNEAQ (reference sequence). Unmatched junction bases numbered 18, after V lost 3 bases and J lost 6 bases. This CDR3 is built from 18 residues. The CDR3 bases are TGTGCCAGCAGCTTCGCCGCGGGTAGCGGGCGGAATGCGGATACGCAGTATTTT. As protein: CASSFAAGSGRNADTQYF.

This clonotype was detected ten times or more. The chain links TRBV7-9 to TRBJ2-7; 7 bases are a match to TRBD1. Per germline, CDR1 SEHNR and CDR2 FQNEAQ (reference sequence). The CDR3 contains 12 residues. V dropped 2 bases and J dropped 7; count of bases not matched to a gene: 2. CDR3 nucleotide sequence: TGTGCCAGCAGCTTACCAGGGGGAGAGCAGTACTTC. Its protein product is CASSLPGGEQYF.

This clonotype was seen ten or more times. The CDR3: CASSEASGRSYEQFF. In DNA, the CDR3 is TGTGCCAGCAGTGAGGCTAGCGGGAGATCCTATGAGCAGTTCTTC. The chain joins TRBV2 to TRBJ2-1, with 10 nucleotides matching TRBD2. The germline V gene encodes CDR1 SNHLY and CDR2 FYNNEI. J lost 8 bases, V lost 3 bases, and 7 bases had no gene match. CDR3 length: 15 residues.

This clonotype showed up many times. The chain combines TRBV6-2 or TRBV6-3 with TRBJ2-7; D is unclear. V was shortened by 6 bases and J by 6 bases, with 12 bases between the two germline ends. There are 12 residues in the CDR3. Germline V CDR1 and CDR2: MNHEY, SVGEGT. For the CDR3, the DNA is TGTGCCAGCAGCTACGGGCTCCTCGAGCAGTACTTC. The encoded protein is CASSYGLLEQYF.

The sample holds a few counts of this clonotype. V and J are TRBV14 and TRBJ1-4, with 9 bases aligning to TRBD1. The junction had 6 bases not matched to a gene; V was cut back by 5 bases and J by 5 bases. CDR3 length: 15 amino acids. CDR1 SGHDN and CDR2 FVKESK come from the germline V gene. The chain's CDR3 is CASSADRGKNEKLFF. The CDR3 DNA reads TGTGCCAGCAGCGCGGACAGGGGCAAAAATGAAAAACTGTTTTTT. Supplemented by reference TRBV14 and TRBJ1-4, the full variable domain reads EAGVTQFPSHSVIEKGQTVTLRCDPISGHDNLYWYRRVMGKEIKFLLHFVKESKQDESGMPNNRFLAERTGGTYSTLKVQPAELEDSGVYFCASSADRGKNEKLFFGSGTQLSVL.

This clonotype was detected ten times or more. The chain employs TRBV11-3 and TRBJ2-7; the D is unclear. The V end was cut by 7 bases, the J end by 2 bases, with 18 bases between. There are 15 residues in the CDR3. Germline V gene data show CDR1 as SGHNT and CDR2 as YENEEA. As DNA, the CDR3 is TGTGCCAGCATCCTCCCCAGCGCAAACACCTACGAGCAGTACTTC. Translating gives CASILPSANTYEQYF.

This clonotype was seen more than once but under ten times. The V and J genes are TRBV12-3 or TRBV12-4 and TRBJ1-1; weak D call: TRBD1 (5 bases). The CDR3 has 14 residues. Trimming pared 3 bases from V and 11 bases from J, leaving 19 bases between. The DNA of the CDR3 is TGTGCCAGCAGTTTTTCGGGCCGGGGGTCTAGCGCTTTCTTT. Encoded protein: CASSFSGRGSSAFF.

The chain joins TRBV20-1 to TRBJ2-7, with 8 bases aligning to TRBD2. The V gene end was trimmed by 2 bases and the J gene end by 2 bases; junction bases not matched to a gene: 8. The CDR3 extends over 15 amino acids. Germline V CDR1 and CDR2: DFQATT, SNEGSKA (reference sequence). CDR3 sequence: CSARSTSGAPYEQYF. The DNA for the CDR3 is TGCAGTGCTAGATCCACTAGCGGCGCTCCCTACGAGCAGTACTTC.

This clonotype was counted many times. This rearrangement joins TRBV6-1 to TRBJ1-4; D ambiguous. V shed 4 bases and J shed 5 bases, with 11 bases lying between them. CDR3 size: 14 residues. CDR1 is MNHNS and CDR2 is SASEGT in the germline V gene. CDR3 in amino acids: CASSGVAQNEKLFF. The CDR3 DNA reads TGTGCCAGCAGTGGAGTGGCACAGAATGAAAAACTGTTTTTT.

This clonotype was recorded a few times. A much bigger clone sits one base away, suggesting this may be a read error. V is TRBV3-1 and J is TRBJ2-3; D not certain. Germline V CDR1 and CDR2: LGHDT, YNNKEL (reference sequence). The CDR3 covers 13 residues. CDR3 region: CASGQPVLDTQYF. The CDR3 DNA sequence: TGTGCCAGCGGCCAACCCGTTTTAGATACGCAGTATTTT.

This clonotype came up many times. This chain connects TRBV12-3 or TRBV12-4 to TRBJ2-7, with TRBD2 identical over 7 bases. The CDR3 runs 15 residues. V lost 7 bases to trimming and J lost 2 bases; unmatched junction nucleotides: 11. CDR3 loop: CASTYYRGGAYEQYF. DNA for the CDR3: TGTGCCAGCACTTATTACCGGGGAGGGGCCTACGAGCAGTACTTC.

This clonotype occurred many times. The chain recombines TRBV5-8 with TRBJ1-5; D perhaps matches TRBD1 (6 bases). CDR1 SGHTS and CDR2 YDEGEE come from the germline V gene. The length of the CDR3 is 14 residues. The V and J ends lost 2 bases and 2 bases respectively, with 8 bases between them. The CDR3 nucleotides are TGTGCCAGCAGCTTCAGGGGCGGCAATCAGCCCCAGCATTTT. Translated: CASSFRGGNQPQHF.

V gene TRBV6-1 combines with J gene TRBJ2-2; D gene ambiguous. Trimming left V 5 bases short and J 6 bases short, with 10 bases between. Germline V gene lookup returns CDR1 MNHNS and CDR2 SASEGT. The CDR3 totals 13 residues. The CDR3 DNA sequence: TGTGCCAGCAGTTATAGAAGTTCCGGGGAGCTGTTTTTT. This gives the protein CASSYRSSGELFF.

This clonotype was picked up many times. The rearrangement links TRBV30 to TRBJ1-5; 8 bases are shared with TRBD1. This CDR3 region has 14 residues. Losses at the gene ends were 2 bases for V and 2 bases for J; bases not matched to a gene: 2. From germline, CDR1 is GTSNPN and CDR2 SVGIG (reference sequence). CDR3 sequence reads: CAWSLGQGNQPQHF. The CDR3 DNA reads as TGTGCCTGGAGTCTGGGACAGGGCAATCAGCCCCAGCATTTT.

This clonotype was seen at least ten times. The rearrangement uses TRBV10-3 and TRBJ2-7, with 13 bases that match TRBD2. The CDR3 runs 14 residues. Germline-derived CDR1 and CDR2 are ENHRY and SYGVKD. V shed 10 bases, J shed 0 bases, and the junction held 3 bases outside the gene matches. The DNA for the CDR3 is TGTGCCACCGGGACTAGCGGGGCCTCCTACGAGCAGTACTTC. Its translation is CATGTSGASYEQYF.

This clonotype was seen repeatedly, ten times or more. The chain links TRBV3-1 to TRBJ2-3; 8 bases map to TRBD1. CDR3 length equals 13 residues. V lost 4 bases, J lost 7 bases, and 4 bases stayed unmatched. The germline CDR1 and CDR2 sequences are LGHDT and YNNKEL (reference sequence). The CDR3 loop is CASSLTGGNTQYF. The CDR3 coding sequence is TGTGCCAGCAGCCTCACAGGGGGGAATACGCAGTATTTT.

The gene calls are TRBV24-1 and TRBJ2-4; D perhaps matches TRBD1 (5 bases). The V gene lost 9 bases and the J gene lost 7 bases, with 9 bases spanning the gap. Germline V CDR1 and CDR2: KGHDR, SFDVKD. The CDR3 consists of 11 residues. The CDR3 reads CATSTDNIQYF. The CDR3, as DNA: TGTGCCACCTCGACAGATAACATTCAGTACTTC.

The chain couples TRBV18 to TRBJ1-1; 9 nucleotides agree with TRBD1. Trimming cost V 4 bases and J 5 bases; bases outside gene matches: 8. CDR1 is KGHSH and CDR2 is LQKENI in the germline V gene. This CDR3 is 15 amino acids long. The CDR3 region is CASSQSGQGYTEAFF. CDR3 bases: TGTGCCAGCTCACAATCGGGACAGGGATATACTGAAGCTTTCTTT.

This clonotype came up many times. J is TRBJ2-7 and V is TRBV20-1, with 12 bases identical to TRBD2. The V gene end was trimmed by 6 bases and the J gene end by 0 bases; junction bases not matched to a gene: 3. The CDR3 contains 14 residues. In germline, CDR1 is DFQATT, CDR2 SNEGSKA (reference sequence). The CDR3 region is CSAQTSGSSYEQYF. The CDR3 DNA is TGCAGTGCACAGACTAGCGGGAGCTCCTACGAGCAGTACTTC.

The sample holds a few counts of this clonotype. This rearrangement joins TRBV6-1 to TRBJ2-2, with 7 bases aligning to TRBD1. Germline trimming cut 4 bases from V and 3 bases from J; bases unmatched to any gene: 5. Germline lookup yields CDR1 MNHNS and CDR2 SASEGT. The CDR3 runs to 15 residues. The CDR3 region is CASSATGADTGELFF. CDR3 nucleotide sequence: TGTGCCAGCAGTGCCACAGGGGCGGACACCGGGGAGCTGTTTTTT.

This clonotype came up many times. J is TRBJ1-5 and V is TRBV7-2; no definite D call. Trimming removed 2 bases at V and 5 bases at J, with 7 bases between. Germline V gives CDR1 SGHTA, CDR2 FQGNSA. The CDR3 consists of 13 residues. Written as DNA, the CDR3 is TGTGCCAGCAGCTTAACCCGGTATCAGCCCCAGCATTTT. This gives the protein CASSLTRYQPQHF.